A single TCR beta chain is shown here with its context. This clone came up a few times. There is no known antigen for this receptor. No qualities accompany the bases; no much larger clone lies one base away. This sample was taken from a study of blood T cell repertoires in COVID-19 (dated by TCRdb to 2018 to 2021). Regarding the complete study: Samples from collaborators originated in the United States, Italy and Spain and spanned both the acute and convalescent phases of COVID-19. Subjects who had been exposed to COVID-19, were actively infected with it, or had recovered from it provided the deeply sampled blood TCRbeta repertoires that made up the dataset. Sample metadata almost always included a de-identified subject ID, COVID-19 status, age in years and sex. A freely available public database, intended as a resource for researchers studying the immune response to SARS-CoV-2, is where the repertoires were released. The samples were drawn from two sources: the first 160 participants of the ongoing ImmuneRACE study, and 1,200 or so subjects contributed by 6 global collaborators. HLA class I and class II types, where available, came from metadata supplied by the sample provider rather than from assay-based typing. The material from the prospective study consisted of cDNA or gDNA derived from T cells, B-cell-depleted T cells, or PBMCs.

Clipping removes 6 bases from V and 4 bases from J, with 8 as the unmatched junction base count. The CDR3 runs 15 residues from the cysteine to the phenylalanine. CDR3 DNA only is kept here, 45 bases in frame from base 1. CDR1 and CDR2, per the germline V gene, are ENHRY and SYGVKD. Each collaborating institution followed its own protocols to collect whole blood in K2EDTA tubes. Collaborator samples were shipped for TCRbeta analysis as frozen whole blood, isolated PBMCs, or DNA extracted from either sample type. Overall results and qualifications from the work: How much clinical and demographic metadata was included differed by source and by participant, and the metadata was provided uncurated.

TCRbeta CDR3 regions were amplified from genomic DNA using the immunoSEQ Assay, a bias-controlled multiplex PCR. Concerning the study's data processing: The number of nucleated cells in each sample was estimated from the amplification of reference gene primers within the assay. To quantify the absolute abundance of each unique TCRbeta CDR3 rearrangement, sequence reads were collapsed and filtered. For each sample, productive Simpson clonality was calculated as the square root of Simpson's diversity index across productive rearrangements. TCRdb's version of the immuneACCESS table is confined to in-frame rearrangements and falls short of the full clone set. An unresolved V gene accounts for under half of the shortfall where checked; the remainder is of unknown origin. The V and J calls and clone size were taken over from that table, and D and trimming were inferred from the DNA. This sample lists approximately 80,000 clones; around 88% were detected once. The ten largest clones represent 7% to 9% of the sample.

Specimen: peripheral blood. The origin of this receptor is a man aged 50 or older with active COVID-19. Recombination joined TRBV10-3 with TRBJ2-2; 7 nucleotides in the junction match TRBD2. CDR3 reads: CAIRSSGVGTGELFF. The nucleotide sequence is TGTGCCATCAGATCGAGCGGGGTCGGCACCGGGGAGCTGTTTTTT.